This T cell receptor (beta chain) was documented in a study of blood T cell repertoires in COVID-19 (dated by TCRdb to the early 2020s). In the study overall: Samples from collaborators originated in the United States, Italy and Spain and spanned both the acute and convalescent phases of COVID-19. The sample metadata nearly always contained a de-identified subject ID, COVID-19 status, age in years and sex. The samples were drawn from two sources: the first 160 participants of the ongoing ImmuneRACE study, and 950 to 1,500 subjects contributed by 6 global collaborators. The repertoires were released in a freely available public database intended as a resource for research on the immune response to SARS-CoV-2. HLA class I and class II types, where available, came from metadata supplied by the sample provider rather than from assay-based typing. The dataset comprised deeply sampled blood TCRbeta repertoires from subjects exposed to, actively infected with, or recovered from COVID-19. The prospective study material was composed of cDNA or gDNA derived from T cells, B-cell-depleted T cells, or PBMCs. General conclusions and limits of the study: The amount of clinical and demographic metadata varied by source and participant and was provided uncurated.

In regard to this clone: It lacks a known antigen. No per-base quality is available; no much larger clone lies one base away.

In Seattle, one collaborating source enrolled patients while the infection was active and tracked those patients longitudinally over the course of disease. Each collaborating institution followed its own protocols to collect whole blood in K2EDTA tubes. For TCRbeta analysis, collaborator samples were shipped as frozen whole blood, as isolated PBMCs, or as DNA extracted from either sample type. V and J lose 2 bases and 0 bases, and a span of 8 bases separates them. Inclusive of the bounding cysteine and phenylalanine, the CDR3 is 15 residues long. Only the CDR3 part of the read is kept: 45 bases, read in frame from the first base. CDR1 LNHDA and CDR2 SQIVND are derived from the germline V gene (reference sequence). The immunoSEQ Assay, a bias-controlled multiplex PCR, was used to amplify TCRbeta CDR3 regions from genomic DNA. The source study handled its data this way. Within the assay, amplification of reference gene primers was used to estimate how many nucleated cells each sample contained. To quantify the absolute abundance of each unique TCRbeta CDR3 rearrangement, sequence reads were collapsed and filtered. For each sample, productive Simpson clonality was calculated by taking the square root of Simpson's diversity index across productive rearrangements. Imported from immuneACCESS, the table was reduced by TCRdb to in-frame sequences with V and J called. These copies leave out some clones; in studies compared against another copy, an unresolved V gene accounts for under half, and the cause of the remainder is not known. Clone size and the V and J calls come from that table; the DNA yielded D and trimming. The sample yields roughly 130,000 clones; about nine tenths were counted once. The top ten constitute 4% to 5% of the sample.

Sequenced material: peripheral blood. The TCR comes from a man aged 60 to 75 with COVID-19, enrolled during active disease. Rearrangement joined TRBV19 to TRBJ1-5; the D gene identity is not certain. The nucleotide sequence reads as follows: TGTGCCAGTAGTATACGGGTGGATAGCAATCAGCCCCAGCATTTT. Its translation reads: CASSIRVDSNQPQHF.